The 31 T cell receptor beta chains in this list originate from one sample, sequenced in a study of blood T cell repertoires in COVID-19 (TCRdb year 2020). The protocol used for the library was the immunoSEQ multiplex PCR assay. TCRdb retrieved this table from immuneACCESS and kept in-frame rearrangements only. Not all clones are present; in checked studies, unresolved V genes account for under half, and no reason is known for the remainder. The table for this sample lists a few hundred thousand clones; under 90% of them were counted only once. The top ten clonotypes cover roughly 2.9% of the sample. The sample was PBMCs or T cells enriched from blood (not recorded which). The receptors here all came from a woman aged 50 to 60 who had been exposed to COVID-19.

The gene calls are TRBV15 and TRBJ1-3; D not resolved. Germline-derived CDR1 and CDR2 are LNHNV and YYDKDF (reference sequence). The CDR3 totals 16 residues. V was cut by 5 bases and J by 4 bases, with 18 bases left in between. CDR3 sequence reads: CATSGGLDGPGNTIYF. The CDR3 nucleotides read TGTGCCACCAGCGGCGGGCTGGACGGTCCCGGAAACACCATATATTTT. Full variable domain (missing parts from reference TRBV15 and TRBJ1-3): DAMVIQNPRYQVTQFGKPVTLSCSQTLNHNVMYWYQQKSSQAPKLLFHYYDKDFNNEADTPDNFQSRRPNTSFCFLDIRSPGLGDTAMYLCATSGGLDGPGNTIYFGEGSWLTVV.

The rearrangement uses TRBV5-1 and TRBJ2-3; TRBD1 might be the D (6 bases). The germline CDR1 and CDR2 sequences are SGHRS and YFSETQ. The CDR3 is made up of 13 amino acids. Trimming pared 0 bases from V and 4 bases from J, leaving 6 bases between. The CDR3 coding sequence is TGCGCCAGCAGCTTGGACAGGGCAGATACGCAGTATTTT. Translated, it gives CASSLDRADTQYF.

This chain uses TRBV18 with TRBJ2-1; 9 bases map to TRBD2. The germline gives CDR1 KGHSH, CDR2 LQKENI. V was pared by 0 bases and J by 5 bases, with 8 bases of the junction left unmatched. The CDR3 length is 17 residues. The CDR3 is CASSPPTLAGKHNEQFF. In DNA form, the CDR3 reads TGTGCCAGCTCACCACCGACCCTAGCGGGGAAGCACAATGAGCAGTTCTTC.

J is TRBJ1-6 and V is TRBV6-5; TRBD1 matches at 9 bases. This CDR3 comprises 16 residues. Germline values: CDR1 MNHEY, CDR2 SVGAGI. V was pared by 4 bases and J by 10 bases, with 11 bases of the junction left unmatched. CDR3 sequence (DNA): TGTGCCAGCAGTTCGCCCCGGGACAGGGCCTCCTCACCCCTCCACTTT. It specifies CASSSPRDRASSPLHF.

The J gene is TRBJ2-7, the V gene TRBV18; D is unclear. Trimming took off 8 bases at V and 4 bases at J, with 18 bases between the two ends. The CDR3 loop spans 14 amino acids. In germline, CDR1 is KGHSH, CDR2 LQKENI. Here the CDR3 DNA reads TGTGCCAGCGCGCAGAACACTGTCGGGTACGAGCAGTACTTC. This gives the protein CASAQNTVGYEQYF.

The chain uses TRBV18 and TRBJ1-1, with TRBD1 identical over 7 bases. This CDR3 comprises 14 residues. The ends lost 2 bases at V and 4 bases at J; junction bases unmatched: 4. Germline CDR1 KGHSH, CDR2 LQKENI. The chain's CDR3 is CASSPTGTVTEAFF. CDR3 DNA sequence: TGTGCCAGCTCACCAACCGGGACAGTCACTGAAGCTTTCTTT.

The gene calls are TRBV2 and TRBJ1-1; 8 positions match TRBD1. Germline V gives CDR1 SNHLY, CDR2 FYNNEI. The CDR3 has 15 residues. Trimming cost V 6 bases and J 4 bases; bases outside gene matches: 10. The CDR3 sequence: CASSRSPGGGTEAFF. CDR3 in DNA: TGTGCCAGCAGCAGATCCCCAGGGGGCGGCACTGAAGCTTTCTTT.

This rearrangement joins TRBV28 to TRBJ2-4, with 9 positions matching TRBD1. V gave up 6 bases and J gave up 2 bases; unmatched junction bases: 8. Germline loops: CDR1 MDHEN, CDR2 SYDVKM. The CDR3 totals 16 residues. CDR3 loop: CASSIGGQGTKNIQYF. The CDR3 nucleotides read TGTGCCAGCAGCATCGGGGGACAGGGCACCAAAAACATTCAGTACTTC.

CDR3 in amino acids: CASSLGFRAGANVLTF. CDR3 DNA: TGTGCCAGCAGCTTAGGTTTCAGGGCTGGGGCCAACGTCCTGACTTTC. The chain is built from TRBV7-9 and TRBJ2-6, with D possibly matching TRBD1 (5 bases). Germline V gene lookup returns CDR1 SEHNR and CDR2 FQNEAQ (reference sequence). The V end lost 1 base, the J end lost 2 bases, and 9 bases lay between the germline ends. This CDR3 contains 16 residues.

The rearrangement links TRBV9 to TRBJ1-2; D may be TRBD1 (6 bases). The CDR3 covers 14 residues. V was clipped by 4 bases and J by 4 bases, with 14 bases between them. CDR1 and CDR2 (germline): SGDLS, YYNGEE. The CDR3 loop reads CASSLGGDSYGYTF. Here the CDR3 DNA reads TGTGCCAGCAGCCTAGGGGGGGACTCCTATGGCTACACCTTC.

This sequence joins TRBV27 and TRBJ2-7, with TRBD2 identical over 12 bases. Unmatched junction bases numbered 6, after V lost 4 bases and J lost 2 bases. CDR1 is MNHEY, CDR2 SMNVEV, per germline (reference sequence). The CDR3 length is 16 residues. The CDR3 region has the DNA TGTGCCAGCAGTTACGCTGGGACTAGCGGGCCCTACGAGCAGTACTTC. This gives the protein CASSYAGTSGPYEQYF.

The V gene is TRBV29-1, the J gene TRBJ1-4; 10 positions match TRBD1. The CDR3 runs 15 residues. CDR1 SQVTM and CDR2 ANQGSEA come from the germline V gene. With 5 bases clipped from V and 7 bases from J, the junction kept 10 bases outside the gene matches. In DNA form, the CDR3 reads TGCAGCGTTTCCACCGGGACAGGGGTGGGTGAAAAACTGTTTTTT. Its protein is CSVSTGTGVGEKLFF.

V is TRBV18 and J is TRBJ2-2, with 7 bases matching TRBD1. Looked up from germline, CDR1 is KGHSH and CDR2 is LQKENI. With V trimmed by 1 base and J by 4 bases, 3 bases remained unmatched. The CDR3 consists of 15 residues. The CDR3 protein is CASSPQQGSTGELFF. The DNA of the CDR3 is TGTGCCAGCTCACCACAACAGGGGAGCACCGGGGAGCTGTTTTTT.

The CDR3 region has the DNA TGCGCCAGCAGCCAAGTCGGGACACTACACTACGAGCAGTACTTC. The encoded protein is CASSQVGTLHYEQYF. The chain combines TRBV4-1 with TRBJ2-7; tentatively, D is TRBD1 (6 bases). The ends were cut back, 1 base at V and 3 bases at J, with 13 bases in the middle. In germline, CDR1 is MGHRA, CDR2 YSYEKL. CDR3 length: 15 residues.

The J gene is TRBJ2-7, the V gene TRBV15; TRBD1 might be the D (6 bases). This CDR3 region has 16 residues. Germline values: CDR1 LNHNV, CDR2 YYDKDF (reference sequence). Trimming left V 3 bases short and J 2 bases short, with 17 bases between. CDR3 bases: TGTGCCACCAGCAGCGCGGAAGGGGGAAGGCCCTACGAGCAGTACTTC. Its translation is CATSSAEGGRPYEQYF.

The rearrangement joins TRBV7-2 to TRBJ2-1; 8 nucleotides align to TRBD2. Germline CDR1 and CDR2: SGHTA and FQGNSA. CDR3 size: 15 residues. With V trimmed by 4 bases and J by 3 bases, 5 bases remained unmatched. CDR3 sequence reads: CASSSRAGGYNEQFF. CDR3 nucleotides: TGTGCCAGCAGCTCCCGGGCGGGGGGCTACAATGAGCAGTTCTTC.

This sequence joins TRBV19 and TRBJ2-2; 9 bases are a match to TRBD2. Per germline, CDR1 LNHDA and CDR2 SQIVND (reference sequence). J gave up 4 bases and V 4 bases, and 1 base lay outside the gene matches. This CDR3 is 14 amino acids long. DNA for the CDR3: TGTGCCAGTAGTAGCGGGGGGGTCACCGGGGAGCTGTTTTTT. Translating gives CASSSGGVTGELFF. The whole variable domain, filled in from reference TRBV19 and TRBJ2-2, reads DGGITQSPKYLFRKEGQNVTLSCEQNLNHDAMYWYRQDPGQGLRLIYYSQIVNDFQKGDIAEGYSVSREKKESFPLTVTSAQKNPTAFYLCASSSGGVTGELFFGEGSRLTVL.

The V call is TRBV19, the J call TRBJ2-2; D gene ambiguous. The V end was cut by 4 bases, the J end by 5 bases, with 8 bases between. CDR3 length: 13 amino acids. Germline assignment: CDR1 LNHDA and CDR2 SQIVND (reference sequence). The CDR3 spells CASSSRVTGELFF. The CDR3 DNA reads TGTGCCAGTAGTAGTCGGGTTACCGGGGAGCTGTTTTTT.

V usage is TRBV5-1 and J usage is TRBJ1-1; D possibly corresponds to TRBD1 (6 bases). The CDR3 covers 14 residues. From germline, CDR1 is SGHRS and CDR2 YFSETQ. V lost 3 bases and J 1 base, leaving 10 bases between the germline ends. This CDR3 is CASSWGLGNTEAFF. CDR3 DNA: TGCGCCAGCAGCTGGGGGCTAGGGAACACTGAAGCTTTCTTT.

There are a few counts of this clone. This chain connects TRBV7-2 to TRBJ2-7, with a possible D match to TRBD1 (6 bases). Germline V gene data show CDR1 as SGHTA and CDR2 as FQGNSA. The ends were cut back, 2 bases at V and 3 bases at J, with 8 bases in the middle. This CDR3 comprises 13 residues. CDR3 residues: CASSLTGNYEQYF. As DNA, the CDR3 is TGTGCCAGCAGCTTAACAGGGAACTACGAGCAGTACTTC.

The genes are TRBV7-2 and TRBJ1-5; possibly TRBD1 for D (6 bases). The CDR3 consists of 15 residues. Trimming left V 0 bases short and J 2 bases short, with 8 bases between. Per germline, CDR1 SGHTA and CDR2 FQGNSA. CDR3 nucleotides: TGTGCCAGCAGCTTAGCACAGGGAGGCAATCAGCCCCAGCATTTT. Translation: CASSLAQGGNQPQHF.

The chain employs TRBV6-1 and TRBJ1-5, with D tentatively TRBD1 (5 bases). The CDR3 runs to 13 residues. CDR1 and CDR2 from the germline V gene are MNHNS and SASEGT. Trimming stripped 1 base from V and 4 bases from J, with 5 bases between. The CDR3 region is CASSEDRNQPQHF. The CDR3 region has the DNA TGTGCCAGCAGTGAAGACAGGAATCAGCCCCAGCATTTT.

J is TRBJ1-2 and V is TRBV2; the D gene is possibly TRBD1 (5 bases). The germline gives CDR1 SNHLY, CDR2 FYNNEI. CDR3 length equals 14 residues. V lost 6 bases, J lost 7 bases, and 18 bases lay in between. CDR3 loop: CASSQTGTSVGYTF. The DNA of the CDR3 is TGTGCCAGCAGCCAGACGGGGACTTCGGTTGGCTACACCTTC.

The chain recombines TRBV28 with TRBJ1-4; weak D call: TRBD1 (5 bases). The CDR3 runs 16 residues. Per the germline V gene, CDR1 is MDHEN and CDR2 is SYDVKM. V lost 4 bases and J lost 8, with 20 bases in between. The CDR3 DNA follows: TGTGCCAGCAGTTCCCCCTGGGGACCCGGGGGGGAAAAACTGTTTTTT. The encoded protein is CASSSPWGPGGEKLFF.

The CDR3 protein is CASSLERTEAFF. In DNA form, the CDR3 reads TGCGCCAGCAGCTTGGAGCGCACTGAAGCTTTCTTT. This chain joins TRBV5-1 and TRBJ1-1; unclear D gene. The CDR3 extends over 12 amino acids. The V gene's germline CDR1 is SGHRS and CDR2 YFSETQ. Trimming removed 0 bases from V and 4 bases from J, with 4 bases in between.

This chain links TRBV29-1 with TRBJ1-1, with D possibly matching TRBD1 (6 bases). Trimming pared 6 bases from V and 5 bases from J, leaving 16 bases between. The CDR3 length is 13 residues. Per germline, CDR1 SQVTM and CDR2 ANQGSEA. The CDR3 nucleotides are TGCAGCGTCGAAAGGGGGTTGTTAACTGAAGCTTTCTTT. It codes for CSVERGLLTEAFF.

The chain uses TRBV20-1 and TRBJ2-1; 12 bases fit TRBD2. Germline V gives CDR1 DFQATT, CDR2 SNEGSKA (reference sequence). V was clipped by 3 bases and J by 1 base; unmatched bases: 13. The CDR3 runs to 19 residues. The CDR3 is CSASIPSGGAWYSYNEQFF. CDR3 nucleotides: TGCAGTGCTAGTATACCTAGCGGGGGGGCCTGGTATTCCTACAATGAGCAGTTCTTC.

The chain is built from TRBV2 and TRBJ2-3; 7 bases fit TRBD1. Germline CDR1 reads SNHLY; CDR2 reads FYNNEI. The V segment lost 5 bases and the J segment 6 bases; nucleotides outside the gene matches: 2. The CDR3 extends over 12 amino acids. The CDR3 DNA sequence: TGTGCCAGCAGTACGACAGGGGATACGCAGTATTTT. This encodes CASSTTGDTQYF.

The chain couples TRBV28 to TRBJ1-2; TRBD1 agrees at 7 bases. The CDR3 is made up of 14 amino acids. Germline CDR1 MDHEN, CDR2 SYDVKM. V gave up 3 bases and J gave up 7 bases; unmatched junction bases: 8. The chain's CDR3 is CASSFDRAPRGYTF. CDR3 DNA sequence: TGTGCCAGCAGTTTCGACAGGGCGCCGCGTGGCTACACCTTC.

The chain employs TRBV30 and TRBJ2-7; 8 bases line up with TRBD1. This CDR3 comprises 18 residues. Trimming at V came to 2 bases and at J to 3 bases, leaving 18 bases not matched to a gene. Germline values: CDR1 GTSNPN, CDR2 SVGIG (reference sequence). The CDR3 region has the DNA TGTGCCTGGAGTCTCCTAGGCCCTGGACAGGGTCCTAACTACGAGCAGTACTTC. Translation gives CAWSLLGPGQGPNYEQYF.

This clone was seen a few times. This chain connects TRBV25-1 to TRBJ2-1; 8 nucleotides line up with TRBD2. The V gene's germline CDR1 is MGHDK and CDR2 SYGVNS. V gave up 7 bases and J gave up 9 bases; unmatched junction bases: 11. The CDR3 is 14 amino acids. The DNA for the CDR3 is TGTGCCAGCACCCTTAGCGGGGCACTGGTTGAGCAGTTCTTC. Translation gives CASTLSGALVEQFF.